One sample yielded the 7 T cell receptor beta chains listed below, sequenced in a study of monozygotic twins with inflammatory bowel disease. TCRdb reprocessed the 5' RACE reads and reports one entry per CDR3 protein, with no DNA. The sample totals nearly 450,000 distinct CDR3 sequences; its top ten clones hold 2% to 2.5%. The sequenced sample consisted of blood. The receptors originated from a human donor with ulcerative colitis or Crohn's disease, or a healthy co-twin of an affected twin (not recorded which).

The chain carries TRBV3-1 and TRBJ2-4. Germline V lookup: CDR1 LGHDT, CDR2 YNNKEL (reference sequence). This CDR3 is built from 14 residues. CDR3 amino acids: CASSQGVAKNIQYF.

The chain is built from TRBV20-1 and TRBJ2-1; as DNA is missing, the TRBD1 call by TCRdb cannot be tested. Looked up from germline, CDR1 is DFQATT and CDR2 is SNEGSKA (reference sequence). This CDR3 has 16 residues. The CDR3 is CSAREVGTGGYNEQFF.

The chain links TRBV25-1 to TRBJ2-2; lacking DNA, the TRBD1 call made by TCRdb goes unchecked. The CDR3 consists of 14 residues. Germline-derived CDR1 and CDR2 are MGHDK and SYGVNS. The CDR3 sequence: CASSGDRAIGELFF.

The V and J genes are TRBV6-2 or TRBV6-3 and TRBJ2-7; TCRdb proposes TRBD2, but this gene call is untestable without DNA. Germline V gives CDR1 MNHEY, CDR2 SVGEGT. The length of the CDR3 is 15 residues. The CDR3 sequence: CASSYVLAGSYEQYF.

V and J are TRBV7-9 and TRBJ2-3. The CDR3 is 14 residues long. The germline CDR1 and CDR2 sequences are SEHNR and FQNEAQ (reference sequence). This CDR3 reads CASSWTGSTDTQYF.

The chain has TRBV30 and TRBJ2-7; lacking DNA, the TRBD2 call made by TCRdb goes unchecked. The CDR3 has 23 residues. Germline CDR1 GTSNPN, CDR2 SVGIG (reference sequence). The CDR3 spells CAWSVRPGQGAASGRPRSYEQYF.

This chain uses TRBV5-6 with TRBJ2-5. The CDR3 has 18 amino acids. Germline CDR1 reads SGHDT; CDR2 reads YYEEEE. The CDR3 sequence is CASSFFLSGEEVTETQYF. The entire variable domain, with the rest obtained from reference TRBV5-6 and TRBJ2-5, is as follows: DAGVTQSPTHLIKTRGQQVTLRCSPKSGHDTVSWYQQALGQGPQFIFQYYEEEERQRGNFPDRFSGHQFPNYSSELNVNALLLGDSALYLCASSFFLSGEEVTETQYFGPGTRLLVL.